This TCR beta chain was recovered during a study of patients and donors after allogeneic stem cell transplantation. TCRdb called the RT-PCR reads again in MiXCR, with one record for every CDR3 protein. In the table there are over 350,000 distinct CDR3 sequences, about a sixth of which are singletons. The germline CDR1 and CDR2 sequences are SGHTA and FQGTGA. This CDR3 has 16 amino acids. Trimming took off 4 bases at V and 0 bases at J, with 13 bases between the two ends. This sequence originates from a human donor who was either an allogeneic HSCT recipient or a stem cell or donor lymphocyte infusion donor (not recorded which). It is not recorded whose cells these are; they may come from a transplant donor. Sequencing was performed on blood, either unsorted or a sorted T cell fraction (not recorded which). The genes are TRBV7-3 and TRBJ1-5; D is undetermined. DNA for the CDR3: TGTGCCAGCAGCTCGGAGGGTCCCACTAGCAATCAGCCCCAGCATTTT. It is translated as CASSSEGPTSNQPQHF.